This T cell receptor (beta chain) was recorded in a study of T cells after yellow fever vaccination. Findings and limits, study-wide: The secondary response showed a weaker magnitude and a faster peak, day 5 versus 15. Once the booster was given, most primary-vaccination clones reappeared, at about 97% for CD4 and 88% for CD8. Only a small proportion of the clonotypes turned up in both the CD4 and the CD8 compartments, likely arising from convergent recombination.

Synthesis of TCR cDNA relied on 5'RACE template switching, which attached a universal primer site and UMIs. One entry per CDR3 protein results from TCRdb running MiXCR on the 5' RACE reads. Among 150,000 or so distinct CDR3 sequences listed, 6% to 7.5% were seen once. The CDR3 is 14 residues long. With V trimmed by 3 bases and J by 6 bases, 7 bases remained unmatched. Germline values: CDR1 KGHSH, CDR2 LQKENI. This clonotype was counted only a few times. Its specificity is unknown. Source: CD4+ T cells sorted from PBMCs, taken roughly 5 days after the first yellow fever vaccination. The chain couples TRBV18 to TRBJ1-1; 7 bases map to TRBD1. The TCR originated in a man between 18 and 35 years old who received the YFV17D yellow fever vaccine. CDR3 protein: CASSPLVQGSEAFF. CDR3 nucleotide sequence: TGTGCCAGCTCACCTTTAGTACAGGGGTCTGAAGCTTTCTTT.